A selection of T cell receptor beta chains follows, all from one sample in a study of brain metastases from non-small cell lung cancer. TCRdb's copy holds only in-frame clones and misses some; the assay was immunoSEQ multiplex PCR. The profile shows about 4,700 clones, 85% of them singletons. Sequencing was carried out using primary lung tumor tissue. These receptors were obtained from a donor aged 40 or over with non-small cell lung cancer. The CDR3 runs from the conserved cysteine through the conserved F or W.

v_call	j_call	cdr3_aa
TRBV7-3	TRBJ1-6	CASSAEASPLHF
TRBV7-9	TRBJ2-1	CASSATGGAYNEQFF
TRBV7-9	TRBJ2-5	CASSDDLVPQETQYF
TRBV29-1	TRBJ1-1	CSSGVTEAFF
TRBV28	TRBJ1-2	CASSSPGQVLGGYTF
TRBV27	TRBJ1-2	CASSSRPPDSLPANYGYTF
TRBV5-4	TRBJ1-1	CASSRPGFTEAFF
TRBV30	TRBJ2-7	CAWSVSETRYF
TRBV15	TRBJ2-5	CATSRTGQLQETQYF
TRBV6-5	TRBJ1-2	CASSWDRGDYGYTF
TRBV6-5	TRBJ2-1	CASSRGTSVNEQFF
TRBV29-1	TRBJ2-1	CSAPGGHEQFF
TRBV28	TRBJ1-6	CASHYGDISPLHF
TRBV3-1/TRBV3-2	TRBJ1-1	CASSQGGSNTEAFF
TRBV30	TRBJ1-4	CAWRALQTNEKLFF
TRBV5-1	TRBJ2-7	CASSTGQGSDEQYF
TRBV30	TRBJ1-6	CAWSVPGGGSPLHF
TRBV20-1	TRBJ1-1	CSASLYDTEAFF
TRBV7-2	TRBJ1-2	CASSLIAEGGFYGYTF
TRBV15	TRBJ2-1	CATSTSGNPNEQFF
TRBV24-1	TRBJ1-1	CATRGQGASTEAFF
TRBV3-1/TRBV3-2	TRBJ1-1	CASSVDRIMNTEAFF
TRBV5-6	TRBJ2-1	CASSTPGGSAYNEQFF
TRBV6-4	TRBJ2-3	CASSDSGRHTDTQYF
TRBV6-5	TRBJ2-7	CASSHNREQYF
TRBV3-1/TRBV3-2	TRBJ2-3	CAVGLAGITDTQYF
TRBV28	TRBJ1-1	CASSPSGRGAFF
TRBV10-3	TRBJ1-5	CAIGTGAGQPQHF
TRBV25-1	TRBJ2-1	CASGNIAYNEQFF
TRBV3-1/TRBV3-2	TRBJ1-4	CASSQRTGLGLFF
TRBV5-1	TRBJ1-1	CASSLGQMNTEAFF
TRBV5-4	TRBJ2-1	CASSPQPDSYNEQFF
TRBV5-5	TRBJ2-3	CASSILAGATDTQYF
TRBV6-6	TRBJ1-3	CASTIPGGGGNTIYF
TRBV5-5	TRBJ1-2	CASSLADRDGYTF
TRBV7-8	TRBJ1-5	CASGGSSNQPQHF
TRBV7-7	TRBJ2-1	CASSRGQSSYNEQFF
TRBV6-5	TRBJ2-7	CASSRAANYEQYF
TRBV4-1	TRBJ1-2	CASSQDRVGGYTF
TRBV3-1/TRBV3-2	TRBJ1-2	CVSSQRARVSGANYGYTF
TRBV2	TRBJ2-7	CASSPRIAGHQYEQYF
TRBV5-1	TRBJ1-5	CASSEGPGQPQHF
TRBV7-2	TRBJ2-5	CASSLVLVETQYF
TRBV5-7	TRBJ1-5	CASSCGQSSNQPQHF
TRBV6-5	TRBJ2-7	CAIQGQAGGEQYF
TRBV15	TRBJ2-1	CATSRDWIGLAGSNEQFF
TRBV2	TRBJ2-7	CASKLRDRSYEQYF
TRBV7-3	TRBJ2-3	CASSPTSGRIGSADTQYF
TRBV2	TRBJ1-5	CASSPHRDQPQHF